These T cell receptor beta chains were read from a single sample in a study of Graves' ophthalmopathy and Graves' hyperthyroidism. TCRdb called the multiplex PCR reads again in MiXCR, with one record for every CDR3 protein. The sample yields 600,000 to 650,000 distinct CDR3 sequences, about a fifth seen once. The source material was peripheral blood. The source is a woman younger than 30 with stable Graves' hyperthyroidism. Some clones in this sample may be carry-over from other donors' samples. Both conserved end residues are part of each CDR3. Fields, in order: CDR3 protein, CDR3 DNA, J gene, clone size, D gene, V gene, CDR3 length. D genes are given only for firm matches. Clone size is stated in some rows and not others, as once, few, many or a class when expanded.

CDR3 protein: CAISAQNAGHGVNGYTF
CDR3 DNA: TGTGCCATCAGTGCCCAGAATGCGGGACACGGTGTTAATGGCTACACCTTC
J gene: TRBJ1-2
clone size: many
D gene: -
V gene: TRBV10-3
CDR3 length: 17

CDR3 protein: CASSARGQGPAYGYTF
CDR3 DNA: TGTGCCAGCAGCGCCCGAGGCCAGGGGCCCGCCTATGGCTACACCTTC
J gene: TRBJ1-2
clone size: many
D gene: -
V gene: TRBV4-2
CDR3 length: 16

CDR3 protein: CASSYSWLGTGMNTEAFF
CDR3 DNA: TGTGCCAGCAGTTACTCGTGGCTAGGGACAGGGATGAACACTGAAGCTTTCTTT
J gene: TRBJ1-1
clone size: many
D gene: TRBD1
V gene: TRBV6-2/TRBV6-3
CDR3 length: 18

CDR3 protein: CASSQEGNTGELFF
CDR3 DNA: TGTGCCAGCAGCCAAGAGGGGAACACCGGGGAGCTGTTTTTT
J gene: TRBJ2-2
clone size: many
D gene: -
V gene: TRBV4-1
CDR3 length: 14

CDR3 protein: CASSLASGVETQYF
CDR3 DNA: TGTGCCAGCAGTTTAGCTAGCGGAGTAGAGACCCAGTACTTC
J gene: TRBJ2-5
clone size: many
D gene: -
V gene: TRBV12-3/TRBV12-4
CDR3 length: 14

CDR3 protein: CASSFKWGPNQPQHF
CDR3 DNA: TGTGCCAGCAGTTTTAAGTGGGGACCAAATCAGCCCCAGCATTTT
J gene: TRBJ1-5
clone size: many
D gene: -
V gene: TRBV27
CDR3 length: 15

CDR3 protein: CASSLMAQTRGPLRYGYTF
CDR3 DNA: TGTGCCAGCAGCTTAATGGCCCAAACTAGGGGACCCCTTAGGTATGGCTACACCTTC
J gene: TRBJ1-2
clone size: -
D gene: -
V gene: TRBV7-3
CDR3 length: 19

CDR3 protein: CASRPQLLTAPYGYTF
CDR3 DNA: TGTGCCAGCAGACCGCAACTCCTAACGGCCCCCTATGGCTACACCTTC
J gene: TRBJ1-2
clone size: -
D gene: -
V gene: TRBV12-3/TRBV12-4
CDR3 length: 16

CDR3 protein: CATSREGADGGYTF
CDR3 DNA: TGTGCCACCAGCAGAGAGGGGGCAGACGGGGGCTACACCTTC
J gene: TRBJ1-2
clone size: many
D gene: -
V gene: TRBV15
CDR3 length: 14

CDR3 protein: CAISSGPEQYF
CDR3 DNA: TGTGCCATCAGTTCCGGCCCCGAGCAGTACTTC
J gene: TRBJ2-7
clone size: -
D gene: -
V gene: TRBV10-3
CDR3 length: 11

CDR3 protein: CSARDGRTVDTEAFF
CDR3 DNA: TGCAGTGCTAGAGACGGGAGGACCGTAGACACTGAAGCTTTCTTT
J gene: TRBJ1-1
clone size: many
D gene: -
V gene: TRBV20-1
CDR3 length: 15

CDR3 protein: CSARLSGGAGNTIYF
CDR3 DNA: TGCAGTGCTAGACTCTCGGGGGGCGCGGGAAACACCATATATTTT
J gene: TRBJ1-3
clone size: few
D gene: -
V gene: TRBV20-1
CDR3 length: 15

CDR3 protein: CASSLGAAGELFF
CDR3 DNA: TGTGCCAGCAGCTTAGGGGCGGCCGGGGAGCTGTTTTTT
J gene: TRBJ2-2
clone size: many
D gene: -
V gene: TRBV7-2
CDR3 length: 13

CDR3 protein: CSARIRAYEQYF
CDR3 DNA: TGCAGTGCTAGAATACGGGCCTACGAGCAGTACTTC
J gene: TRBJ2-7
clone size: many
D gene: -
V gene: TRBV20-1
CDR3 length: 12

CDR3 protein: CSVGANQETQYF
CDR3 DNA: TGCAGCGTTGGCGCCAACCAAGAGACCCAGTACTTC
J gene: TRBJ2-5
clone size: few
D gene: -
V gene: TRBV29-1
CDR3 length: 12

CDR3 protein: CASSYFKPGRYGYTF
CDR3 DNA: TGTGCCAGCAGTTACTTTAAACCGGGACGCTATGGCTACACCTTC
J gene: TRBJ1-2
clone size: many
D gene: -
V gene: TRBV6-5
CDR3 length: 15

CDR3 protein: CASSGTHGVGELFF
CDR3 DNA: TGTGCCAGCAGTGGGACCCATGGGGTCGGGGAGCTGTTTTTT
J gene: TRBJ2-2
clone size: few
D gene: -
V gene: TRBV12-3/TRBV12-4
CDR3 length: 14

CDR3 protein: CASSRTGGGTYEQYF
CDR3 DNA: TGTGCCAGCAGCCGTACAGGGGGGGGAACCTACGAGCAGTACTTC
J gene: TRBJ2-7
clone size: -
D gene: -
V gene: TRBV2
CDR3 length: 15

CDR3 protein: CASRPKQGAANTGELFF
CDR3 DNA: TGTGCCAGCAGGCCCAAGCAGGGGGCAGCGAACACCGGGGAGCTGTTTTTT
J gene: TRBJ2-2
clone size: many
D gene: TRBD1
V gene: TRBV6-1
CDR3 length: 17

CDR3 protein: CASSNRDSEAFF
CDR3 DNA: TGTGCCAGCAGTAACCGGGACTCCGAAGCTTTCTTT
J gene: TRBJ1-1
clone size: many
D gene: -
V gene: TRBV6-5
CDR3 length: 12

CDR3 protein: CASSLTTVGYGYTF
CDR3 DNA: TGCGCCAGCAGTCTCACGACAGTAGGCTATGGCTACACCTTC
J gene: TRBJ1-2
clone size: many
D gene: -
V gene: TRBV5-1
CDR3 length: 14

CDR3 protein: CASFAPGLPYEQYF
CDR3 DNA: TGTGCCAGCTTCGCACCGGGACTACCCTACGAGCAGTACTTC
J gene: TRBJ2-7
clone size: many
D gene: TRBD2
V gene: TRBV27
CDR3 length: 14

CDR3 protein: CASSRQGAGRELYF
CDR3 DNA: TGTGCCAGCAGTCGACAGGGGGCAGGCCGCGAGCTGTACTTC
J gene: TRBJ2-7
clone size: -
D gene: TRBD1
V gene: TRBV11-1
CDR3 length: 14

CDR3 protein: CASKTDVGEQYF
CDR3 DNA: TGTGCCAGCAAGACGGACGTCGGGGAGCAGTACTTC
J gene: TRBJ2-7
clone size: many
D gene: -
V gene: TRBV6-5
CDR3 length: 12

CDR3 protein: CASILRTPGTDYGYTF
CDR3 DNA: TGTGCCAGCATCTTACGTACCCCCGGGACAGACTATGGCTACACCTTC
J gene: TRBJ1-2
clone size: -
D gene: TRBD1
V gene: TRBV6-4
CDR3 length: 16

CDR3 protein: CASSVESDSSYEQYF
CDR3 DNA: TGTGCCAGCAGCGTAGAATCGGACAGCTCCTACGAGCAGTACTTC
J gene: TRBJ2-7
clone size: -
D gene: -
V gene: TRBV9
CDR3 length: 15

CDR3 protein: CSARVRGTGGAAYGYTF
CDR3 DNA: TGCAGTGCTAGAGTCCGTGGCACAGGAGGGGCCGCCTATGGCTACACCTTC
J gene: TRBJ1-2
clone size: -
D gene: -
V gene: TRBV20-1
CDR3 length: 17

CDR3 protein: CASSAGQGSSGELFF
CDR3 DNA: TGCGCCAGCAGCGCCGGACAGGGATCGTCTGGGGAGCTGTTTTTT
J gene: TRBJ2-2
clone size: few
D gene: TRBD1
V gene: TRBV5-1
CDR3 length: 15

CDR3 protein: CASSMTGETEAFF
CDR3 DNA: TGTGCCAGCAGCATGACAGGAGAGACTGAAGCTTTCTTT
J gene: TRBJ1-1
clone size: few
D gene: -
V gene: TRBV7-3
CDR3 length: 13

CDR3 protein: CASSTGAGAQETQYF
CDR3 DNA: TGTGCCAGCTCAACCGGGGCAGGGGCCCAAGAGACCCAGTACTTC
J gene: TRBJ2-5
clone size: -
D gene: -
V gene: TRBV18
CDR3 length: 15

CDR3 protein: CASSWENTGELFF
CDR3 DNA: TGCGCCAGCAGCTGGGAGAACACCGGGGAGCTGTTTTTT
J gene: TRBJ2-2
clone size: many
D gene: -
V gene: TRBV5-1
CDR3 length: 13

CDR3 protein: CASSFRRGQSNQPQHF
CDR3 DNA: TGTGCCAGCAGCTTCCGCCGTGGACAGAGCAATCAGCCCCAGCATTTT
J gene: TRBJ1-5
clone size: many
D gene: -
V gene: TRBV12-3/TRBV12-4
CDR3 length: 16

CDR3 protein: CASRSTDYEQYF
CDR3 DNA: TGTGCCAGCAGGTCGACAGATTACGAGCAGTACTTC
J gene: TRBJ2-7
clone size: many
D gene: -
V gene: TRBV12-3/TRBV12-4
CDR3 length: 12

CDR3 protein: CASSQESWGEQYF
CDR3 DNA: TGTGCCAGCAGCCAAGAATCTTGGGGCGAGCAGTACTTC
J gene: TRBJ2-7
clone size: few
D gene: -
V gene: TRBV3-1
CDR3 length: 13

CDR3 protein: CAWSVPRVHMNTEAFF
CDR3 DNA: TGTGCCTGGAGTGTACCGCGGGTGCACATGAACACTGAAGCTTTCTTT
J gene: TRBJ1-1
clone size: many
D gene: -
V gene: TRBV30
CDR3 length: 16

CDR3 protein: CASSALPSGVYEQYF
CDR3 DNA: TGTGCCAGCAGCGCCCTCCCTAGCGGAGTCTACGAGCAGTACTTC
J gene: TRBJ2-7
clone size: few
D gene: TRBD2
V gene: TRBV7-8
CDR3 length: 15

CDR3 protein: CASRRGAGLRGHEQYF
CDR3 DNA: TGCGCCAGCAGACGGGGAGCGGGCCTTAGGGGCCACGAGCAGTACTTC
J gene: TRBJ2-7
clone size: many
D gene: -
V gene: TRBV4-1
CDR3 length: 16

CDR3 protein: CASSTRDLDSGANVLTF
CDR3 DNA: TGTGCCAGCTCCACAAGGGACCTTGACTCTGGGGCCAACGTCCTGACTTTC
J gene: TRBJ2-6
clone size: many
D gene: -
V gene: TRBV6-1
CDR3 length: 17

CDR3 protein: CSVPLRGARTEAFF
CDR3 DNA: TGCAGCGTCCCGCTTCGGGGGGCGCGGACTGAAGCTTTCTTT
J gene: TRBJ1-1
clone size: many
D gene: -
V gene: TRBV29-1
CDR3 length: 14

CDR3 protein: CASRAEGGGTQYF
CDR3 DNA: TGCGCCAGCAGGGCGGAGGGCGGAGGGACCCAGTACTTC
J gene: TRBJ2-5
clone size: many
D gene: -
V gene: TRBV4-1
CDR3 length: 13

CDR3 protein: CASSLPGTEDNEQYF
CDR3 DNA: TGTGCCAGCAGCTTACCCGGGACAGAAGACAACGAGCAGTACTTC
J gene: TRBJ2-7
clone size: few
D gene: TRBD1
V gene: TRBV5-4
CDR3 length: 15

CDR3 protein: CAWSDYGGAVKTQYF
CDR3 DNA: TGTGCCTGGAGTGACTACGGGGGGGCGGTGAAGACCCAGTACTTC
J gene: TRBJ2-5
clone size: -
D gene: TRBD2
V gene: TRBV30
CDR3 length: 15

CDR3 protein: CASSFTGVHGYTF
CDR3 DNA: TGTGCCAGCAGCTTCACAGGGGTCCATGGCTACACCTTC
J gene: TRBJ1-2
clone size: many
D gene: TRBD1
V gene: TRBV7-9
CDR3 length: 13

CDR3 protein: CASSYSLGSGELFF
CDR3 DNA: TGTGCCAGCAGTTACTCGTTGGGTTCCGGGGAGCTGTTTTTT
J gene: TRBJ2-2
clone size: many
D gene: -
V gene: TRBV6-5
CDR3 length: 14

CDR3 protein: CASSEPNRGETQYF
CDR3 DNA: TGTGCCAGCAGCGAGCCCAACAGGGGCGAGACCCAGTACTTC
J gene: TRBJ2-5
clone size: -
D gene: TRBD1
V gene: TRBV13
CDR3 length: 14

CDR3 protein: CASSLTQGFWYF
CDR3 DNA: TGTGCCAGCAGCTTGACACAGGGTTTTTGGTACTTC
J gene: TRBJ2-5
clone size: few
D gene: -
V gene: TRBV7-8
CDR3 length: 12

CDR3 protein: CASSRGQGLRNTGELFF
CDR3 DNA: TGTGCCAGCAGCCGGGGACAGGGGTTGAGGAACACCGGGGAGCTGTTTTTT
J gene: TRBJ2-2
clone size: many
D gene: TRBD1
V gene: TRBV11-2
CDR3 length: 17

CDR3 protein: CASSAQNMGSPLHF
CDR3 DNA: TGTGCCAGCAGCGCCCAAAACATGGGATCACCCCTCCACTTT
J gene: TRBJ1-6
clone size: -
D gene: -
V gene: TRBV9
CDR3 length: 14

CDR3 protein: CSAIGVTEAFF
CDR3 DNA: TGCAGTGCTATAGGTGTAACTGAAGCTTTCTTT
J gene: TRBJ1-1
clone size: many
D gene: -
V gene: TRBV20-1
CDR3 length: 11

CDR3 protein: CASSDGQSVGETQYF
CDR3 DNA: TGTGCCAGCAGTGACGGACAGAGCGTGGGAGAGACCCAGTACTTC
J gene: TRBJ2-5
clone size: -
D gene: -
V gene: TRBV12-3/TRBV12-4
CDR3 length: 15

CDR3 protein: CASSLSGYNEQYF
CDR3 DNA: TGTGCCAGCAGTTTATCAGGGTATAACGAGCAGTACTTC
J gene: TRBJ2-7
clone size: many
D gene: -
V gene: TRBV12-3/TRBV12-4
CDR3 length: 13

CDR3 protein: CASSLLGTGRPKTEAFF
CDR3 DNA: TGTGCCAGCAGTTTATTGGGGACAGGGCGCCCCAAGACTGAAGCTTTCTTT
J gene: TRBJ1-1
clone size: -
D gene: TRBD1
V gene: TRBV28
CDR3 length: 17

CDR3 protein: CATSREELNTEAFF
CDR3 DNA: TGTGCCACCAGCAGAGAGGAACTGAACACTGAAGCTTTCTTT
J gene: TRBJ1-1
clone size: -
D gene: -
V gene: TRBV15
CDR3 length: 14

CDR3 protein: CASSLEATDTQYF
CDR3 DNA: TGTGCCAGCAGTCTGGAGGCCACAGATACGCAGTATTTT
J gene: TRBJ2-3
clone size: -
D gene: -
V gene: TRBV6-1
CDR3 length: 13

CDR3 protein: CASSHGQLTSTDTQYF
CDR3 DNA: TGTGCCAGCAGCCACGGACAATTAACTAGCACAGATACGCAGTATTTT
J gene: TRBJ2-3
clone size: many
D gene: -
V gene: TRBV7-8
CDR3 length: 16